The present TCR beta chain was sequenced within a study of cytomegalovirus exposure and HLA in healthy donors. The study's findings and limits: Segments of the TCR beta V type were, in most cases, productive about 87% or about 30% of the time in an earlier analysis.

Though probably carrying unrecorded immune exposures, donors were nominally healthy at sampling. Primers included in the PCR were 60 Vbeta and 13 Jbeta primers. The data were produced by immunoSEQ multiplex PCR, yet TCRdb's version contains in-frame clones alone and is incomplete. The sample contains around 180,000 clones, over 70% of which appear only once. V lost 0 bases and J lost 0, with 7 bases in between. There are 15 residues in the CDR3. CDR1 SGDLS and CDR2 YYNGEE come from the germline V gene. With respect to this clone: Its antigen is undetermined. Other DNA sequences within the sample encode an identical CDR3.

The specimen sequenced was PBMCs. V and J are TRBV9 and TRBJ2-1, with a weak D call TRBD1 (6 bases). The source is a boy younger than 10 in good health and CMV-seronegative. DNA for the CDR3: TGTGCCAGCAGCGTAGGAGGGGGCTCCTACAATGAGCAGTTCTTC. It encodes CASSVGGGSYNEQFF. Based on the CDR3 plus reference TRBV9 and TRBJ2-1, the full variable domain is DSGVTQTPKHLITATGQRVTLRCSPRSGDLSVYWYQQSLDQGLQFLIQYYNGEERAKGNILERFSAQQFPDLHSELNLSSLELGDSALYFCASSVGGGSYNEQFFGPGTRLTVL.